Sequencing of this TCR beta chain was carried out in a study of technical replicates of blood from a few donors. V gave up 4 bases and J gave up 6 bases, with 13 bases separating them. The germline gives CDR1 SGHDN, CDR2 FVKESK. The CDR3 spans 13 residues. TCRdb keeps only in-frame clones here, not all; method: immunoSEQ multiplex PCR. The sample includes about 76,000 clones, around 90% of them seen just once. V usage is TRBV14 and J usage is TRBJ2-7; TRBD1 is a possible D gene (6 bases). Sequencing input: T cells isolated from PBMCs. This clonotype was sampled from a human donor in good health. The CDR3 is CASSLNRVGEQYF. The CDR3 DNA is TGTGCCAGCAGCCTTAACAGGGTCGGCGAGCAGTACTTC. The whole variable domain, filled in from reference TRBV14 and TRBJ2-7, reads EAGVTQFPSHSVIEKGQTVTLRCDPISGHDNLYWYRRVMGKEIKFLLHFVKESKQDESGMPNNRFLAERTGGTYSTLKVQPAELEDSGVYFCASSLNRVGEQYFGPGTRLTVT.